Sequencing of this T cell receptor beta chain was carried out in a study of blood T cell repertoires in COVID-19. Overall study: Acute and convalescent COVID-19 samples came from the United States, Italy and Spain. PBMCs, B-cell-depleted T cells, or T cells were the source of the cDNA or gDNA that made up the material.

The V end lost 4 bases, the J end lost 2 bases, and 11 bases lay between the germline ends. Per germline, CDR1 SGHRS and CDR2 YFSETQ. This CDR3 region has 14 residues. Seattle researchers signed up patients amid active infection and tracked them longitudinally. Methods used by the authors: The authors estimated nucleated cell counts from reference gene primer amplification. The protocol was immunoSEQ multiplex PCR, while the TCRdb copy is restricted to in-frame clones and leaves out a portion. Clonal size and the V and J genes are those of that table, whereas D and trimming came from the DNA. The profile covers approximately 330,000 clones, with about nine tenths appearing a single time and approximately 10% taken by the ten largest.

This clonotype originated in a man aged 25 to 40 with COVID-19, enrolled during active disease. The sequenced sample consisted of peripheral blood. The V call is TRBV5-1, the J call TRBJ2-3, with D maybe TRBD2 (5 bases). CDR3 sequence: CASSRYGNTDTQYF. CDR3 DNA sequence: TGCGCCAGCAGCCGCTACGGGAACACAGATACGCAGTATTTT. The complete variable domain, with remaining parts taken from reference TRBV5-1 and TRBJ2-3, reads KAGVTQTPRYLIKTRGQQVTLSCSPISGHRSVSWYQQTPGQGLQFLFEYFSETQRNKGNFPGRFSGRQFSNSRSEMNVSTLELGDSALYLCASSRYGNTDTQYFGPGTRLTVL.